These 25 T cell receptor beta chains were sequenced from one sample in a study of blood T cell repertoires in COVID-19. Measured with immunoSEQ multiplex PCR; TCRdb has only the in-frame clones, and not every one. This table has fewer than 150,000 clones, 85% to 90% appearing once. The sequencing input was peripheral blood. All receptors derive from a woman aged 65 to 85 with acute or convalescent COVID-19.

This chain links TRBV4-2 with TRBJ2-5, with TRBD2 identical over 8 bases. The CDR3 totals 16 residues. V was clipped by 0 bases and J by 2 bases; unmatched bases: 5. The germline V gene encodes CDR1 LGHNA and CDR2 YNFKEQ. This CDR3 reads CASSQDRTGGQETQYF. The CDR3 DNA sequence: TGTGCCAGCAGCCAAGATAGAACGGGGGGGCAAGAGACCCAGTACTTC.

The J gene is TRBJ2-2, the V gene TRBV29-1; 7 positions agree with TRBD1. Germline assignment: CDR1 SQVTM and CDR2 ANQGSEA. V shed 5 bases and J 5 bases; nucleotides not matched to a gene: 8. CDR3 length equals 14 residues. CDR3 nucleotide sequence: TGCAGCGTTCGACGGGACAGTATGACCGGGGAGCTGTTTTTT. This encodes CSVRRDSMTGELFF.

In DNA form, the CDR3 reads TGTGCCAGTAAAACCCCCTCAGGGACAGGGGGCAGTTACACTGAAGCTTTCTTT. Residues: CASKTPSGTGGSYTEAFF. This chain uses TRBV19 with TRBJ1-1; TRBD1 matches at 12 bases. Germline loops: CDR1 LNHDA, CDR2 SQIVND (reference sequence). Trimming cost V 7 bases and J 3 bases; bases outside gene matches: 15. This CDR3 contains 18 residues.

The V and J genes are TRBV4-1 and TRBJ2-2; 12 nucleotides match TRBD2. This CDR3 is 15 amino acids long. With V trimmed by 8 bases and J by 5 bases, 6 bases remained unmatched. The germline CDR1 and CDR2 sequences are MGHRA and YSYEKL. In DNA, the CDR3 is TGCGCCAGCGGCCCTAGCGGGGGGGCAACCGGGGAGCTGTTTTTT. Its protein product is CASGPSGGATGELFF.

The chain couples TRBV6-6 to TRBJ2-3; D gene ambiguous. The CDR3 is 14 amino acids. Trimming removed 0 bases at V and 6 bases at J, with 10 bases between. In germline, CDR1 is MNHNY, CDR2 SVGAGI (reference sequence). Written as DNA, the CDR3 is TGTGCCAGCAGTTACTCGAACTATCGGGATACGCAGTATTTT. It yields the protein CASSYSNYRDTQYF.

The rearrangement uses TRBV28 and TRBJ2-1, with TRBD2 matching 12 bases. The trim removed 5 bases at V and 5 bases at J, leaving 1 base unmatched. The CDR3 length is 14 residues. CDR1 and CDR2 (germline): MDHEN, SYDVKM. DNA of the CDR3: TGTGCCAGCAGTACTAGCGGGGGGCACAATGAGCAGTTCTTC. Protein product: CASSTSGGHNEQFF.

The chain uses TRBV5-1 and TRBJ2-7, with TRBD1 matching over 9 bases. Looked up from germline, CDR1 is SGHRS and CDR2 is YFSETQ. The V gene end was trimmed by 2 bases and the J gene end by 3 bases; junction bases not matched to a gene: 6. The CDR3 consists of 15 residues. The CDR3 bases are TGCGCCAGCAGCTTAATGGGACAGGGTAGCTACGAGCAGTACTTC. Amino acids: CASSLMGQGSYEQYF.

V usage is TRBV10-2 and J usage is TRBJ1-6; 11 nucleotides agree with TRBD1. The V gene end was trimmed by 7 bases and the J gene end by 9 bases; junction bases not matched to a gene: 5. The CDR3 totals 14 residues. Germline CDR1 is WSHSY and CDR2 is SAAADI. The CDR3 sequence is CASNGQGAGSPLHF. CDR3 coding DNA: TGCGCCAGCAACGGACAGGGGGCTGGTTCACCCCTCCACTTT.

The V and J genes are TRBV19 and TRBJ1-4, with D possibly TRBD1 on 6 matching bases. Trimming cost V 5 bases and J 3 bases, with 13 bases left between them. Germline CDR1 and CDR2: LNHDA and SQIVND (reference sequence). The CDR3 runs to 15 residues. The chain's CDR3 is CASSEQGWANEKLFF. The CDR3 nucleotides are TGTGCCAGTAGTGAACAGGGTTGGGCTAATGAAAAACTGTTTTTT.

The chain carries TRBV7-9 and TRBJ1-2; perhaps TRBD1 as D (6 bases). The CDR3 loop spans 13 amino acids. V gave up 2 bases and J gave up 4 bases, with 8 bases separating them. Germline V CDR1 and CDR2: SEHNR, FQNEAQ (reference sequence). CDR3 sequence: CASSLLQGYGYTF. The CDR3 DNA follows: TGTGCCAGCAGCTTATTACAGGGCTATGGCTACACCTTC.

The chain is built from TRBV30 and TRBJ2-3, with D unclear. The CDR3 runs to 12 residues. V gave up 2 bases and J gave up 4 bases, with 7 bases separating them. Germline loops: CDR1 GTSNPN, CDR2 SVGIG (reference sequence). CDR3 nucleotide sequence: TGTGCCTGGAGTTCGGGTTCAGATACGCAGTATTTT. Translated: CAWSSGSDTQYF.

The chain joins TRBV4-1 to TRBJ1-2; no clear D gene. With 1 base removed from V and 4 bases from J, the gap between germline ends came to 16 bases. The CDR3 contains 16 residues. The germline gives CDR1 MGHRA, CDR2 YSYEKL. The CDR3 DNA sequence: TGCGCCAGCAGCCAAGGGTCAGCTAGGAATTCCTATGGCTACACCTTC. Residues: CASSQGSARNSYGYTF.

This chain connects TRBV3-1 (or the pseudogene TRBV3-2) to TRBJ1-5; 12 bases line up with TRBD1. There are 16 residues in the CDR3. The germline V gene has CDR1 LGHDT and CDR2 YNNKEL (reference sequence). Trimming at V came to 1 base and at J to 5 bases, leaving 3 bases not matched to a gene. CDR3 loop: CASSQAGTGGDQPQHF. In DNA, the CDR3 is TGTGCCAGCAGCCAAGCCGGGACAGGGGGCGATCAGCCCCAGCATTTT.

The chain joins TRBV5-4 to TRBJ2-1; 9 nucleotides match TRBD1. Germline V lookup: CDR1 SGHNT, CDR2 YYREEE (reference sequence). V lost 0 bases to trimming and J lost 4 bases; unmatched junction nucleotides: 2. The length of the CDR3 is 15 residues. The CDR3 loop reads CASSLGTGEYNEQFF. The CDR3 DNA sequence: TGTGCCAGCAGCTTGGGGACAGGGGAATACAATGAGCAGTTCTTC. Based on the CDR3 plus reference TRBV5-4 and TRBJ2-1, the full variable domain is ETGVTQSPTHLIKTRGQQVTLRCSSQSGHNTVSWYQQALGQGPQFIFQYYREEENGRGNFPPRFSGLQFPNYSSELNVNALELDDSALYLCASSLGTGEYNEQFFGPGTRLTVL.

The DNA of the CDR3 is TGCAGCGTTGAAGACGTGGGAGGCCCTGGGGCCCAGCATTTT. Protein: CSVEDVGGPGAQHF. The V and J genes are TRBV29-1 and TRBJ1-5; no definite D call. V was trimmed by 0 bases and J by 11 bases, leaving 17 bases between them. CDR1 SQVTM and CDR2 ANQGSEA come from the germline V gene. The CDR3 length is 14 residues.

The chain employs TRBV3-1 (or the pseudogene TRBV3-2) and TRBJ1-5, with D hard to call. The CDR3 is 14 amino acids. V lost 4 bases and J 6 bases, leaving 13 bases between the germline ends. Germline CDR1 reads LGHDT; CDR2 reads YNNKEL (reference sequence). The CDR3 DNA reads TGTGCCAGCAGCCCGGCCACCCGGGTTCAGCCCCAGCATTTT. This sequence encodes CASSPATRVQPQHF.

J is TRBJ1-4 and V is TRBV9; weak D call: TRBD1 (6 bases). V was trimmed by 0 bases and J by 8 bases, leaving 14 bases between them. Germline V gene lookup returns CDR1 SGDLS and CDR2 YYNGEE. The CDR3 has 15 residues. The chain's CDR3 is CASSVEGTIREKLFF. The CDR3, as DNA: TGTGCCAGCAGCGTAGAGGGGACAATCAGGGAAAAACTGTTTTTT.

The CDR3 sequence is CASSLDPGYSNQPQHF. In DNA, the CDR3 is TGCGCCAGCAGCTTGGATCCGGGATATAGCAATCAGCCCCAGCATTTT. V usage is TRBV5-1 and J usage is TRBJ1-5, with D hard to call. The CDR3 sequence is 16 residues long. Germline CDR1 is SGHRS and CDR2 is YFSETQ. The V end was cut by 0 bases, the J end by 0 bases, with 10 bases between.

This clone has just a few counts. The chain has TRBV2 and TRBJ2-2; D is ambiguous. Germline CDR1 reads SNHLY; CDR2 reads FYNNEI. The CDR3 has 15 amino acids. V was shortened by 4 bases and J by 0 bases, with 9 bases between the two germline ends. The CDR3 DNA reads TGTGCCAGCAGTGCTCTTTCAGCGAACACCGGGGAGCTGTTTTTT. Protein sequence: CASSALSANTGELFF.

CDR3 sequence (DNA): TGTGCCAGCAGCCGGGGGGCTAACAATGAGCAGTTCTTC. This encodes CASSRGANNEQFF. The V and J genes are TRBV7-9 and TRBJ2-1, with a weak D call TRBD2 (7 bases). Germline lookup yields CDR1 SEHNR and CDR2 FQNEAQ (reference sequence). Trimming pared 5 bases from V and 5 bases from J, leaving 10 bases between. CDR3 size: 13 residues.

CDR3 in DNA: TGCGCCAGCAGCTGGACAGGTAGAGCAGATACGCAGTATTTT. This translates into CASSWTGRADTQYF. The chain has TRBV5-1 and TRBJ2-3, with 7 bases that match TRBD1. This CDR3 is built from 14 residues. J was trimmed by 4 bases and V by 3 bases; bases with no gene match: 5. Germline V gene lookup returns CDR1 SGHRS and CDR2 YFSETQ.

V and J are TRBV6-5 and TRBJ1-2, with 8 bases lining up with TRBD1. Germline-derived CDR1 and CDR2 are MNHEY and SVGAGI. This CDR3 comprises 15 residues. With 6 bases clipped from V and 4 bases from J, the junction kept 10 bases outside the gene matches. In nucleotides, the CDR3 is TGTGCCAGCAGCGGGGTGACGCAGGGGGCCTATGGCTACACCTTC. As protein: CASSGVTQGAYGYTF.

The chain carries TRBV6-1 and TRBJ1-1; 9 positions match TRBD1. V lost 3 bases and J lost 12; bases outside the gene matches: 8. The V gene's germline CDR1 is MNHNS and CDR2 SASEGT. The CDR3 runs 13 residues. The CDR3 sequence is CASSDFGTGRTFF. The CDR3 region has the DNA TGTGCCAGCAGTGATTTCGGGACAGGGAGGACTTTCTTT.

The rearrangement uses TRBV28 and TRBJ1-5, with 7 bases that match TRBD1. The CDR3 is made up of 17 amino acids. Trimming removed 3 bases from V and 0 bases from J; junction bases left unmatched: 8. Germline values: CDR1 MDHEN, CDR2 SYDVKM. This CDR3 reads CASSLRQGGLSNQPQHF. CDR3 bases: TGTGCCAGCAGTTTGCGGCAGGGGGGCCTTAGCAATCAGCCCCAGCATTTT. The complete variable domain, with remaining parts taken from reference TRBV28 and TRBJ1-5, reads DVKVTQSSRYLVKRTGEKVFLECVQDMDHENMFWYRQDPGLGLRLIYFSYDVKMKEKGDIPEGYSVSREKKERFSLILESASTNQTSMYLCASSLRQGGLSNQPQHFGDGTRLSIL.

This clone has only one observation. The V gene is TRBV18, the J gene TRBJ2-5; D call uncertain. This CDR3 comprises 14 residues. Germline loops: CDR1 KGHSH, CDR2 LQKENI. The germline V and J ends were trimmed by 0 bases and 5 bases, with 10 bases remaining between them. CDR3 sequence: CASSPPELRETQYF. The CDR3 DNA sequence: TGTGCCAGCTCACCACCGGAGTTAAGGGAGACCCAGTACTTC. The complete variable domain, with remaining parts taken from reference TRBV18 and TRBJ2-5, reads NAGVMQNPRHLVRRRGQEARLRCSPMKGHSHVYWYRQLPEEGLKFMVYLQKENIIDESGMPKERFSAEFPKEGPSILRIQQVVRGDSAAYFCASSPPELRETQYFGPGTRLLVL.